These 16 T cell receptor beta chains were all obtained from the same sample, sequenced in a study of cytomegalovirus exposure and HLA in healthy donors. With 60 Vbeta and 13 Jbeta primers, the PCR was carried out. The data were produced by immunoSEQ multiplex PCR, yet TCRdb's version contains in-frame clones alone and is incomplete. The sample lists more than 140,000 clones, about 77% occurring once. The material sequenced was PBMCs. The receptors come from a female donor in good health and CMV-seronegative.

The J gene is TRBJ1-1, the V gene TRBV11-1, with a tentative D call TRBD1 (6 bases). Trimming stripped 3 bases from V and 1 base from J, with 9 bases between. This CDR3 has 14 residues. Germline lookup yields CDR1 SGHAT and CDR2 FQDESV (reference sequence). CDR3 sequence reads: CASSFPTGNTEAFF. The DNA of the CDR3 is TGTGCCAGCAGCTTCCCGACAGGGAACACTGAAGCTTTCTTT.

The chain uses TRBV5-1 and TRBJ2-1; 11 positions match TRBD2. Germline V gene data show CDR1 as SGHRS and CDR2 as YFSETQ. The ends lost 2 bases at V and 3 bases at J; junction bases unmatched: 7. The CDR3 consists of 17 residues. For the CDR3, the DNA is TGCGCCAGCAGCTTATACCCCGGGACTAGCGGCTACAATGAGCAGTTCTTC. It is translated as CASSLYPGTSGYNEQFF. The complete variable domain, with remaining parts taken from reference TRBV5-1 and TRBJ2-1, reads KAGVTQTPRYLIKTRGQQVTLSCSPISGHRSVSWYQQTPGQGLQFLFEYFSETQRNKGNFPGRFSGRQFSNSRSEMNVSTLELGDSALYLCASSLYPGTSGYNEQFFGPGTRLTVL.

V is TRBV11-3 and J is TRBJ2-5, with TRBD1 as a possible D gene (5 bases). The end of the DNA aligns better with TRBJ2-7, so the J call may be wrong. Per the germline V gene, CDR1 is SGHNT and CDR2 is YENEEA. This CDR3 is 13 amino acids long. Written as DNA, the CDR3 is TGTGCCAGCACCCGCACAGGTTCCTACGAGCAGTACTTC. It specifies CASTRTGSYEQYF.

This clone has a handful of counts. This chain connects TRBV11-1 to TRBJ1-4; 11 nucleotides line up with TRBD1. This CDR3 has 15 residues. Germline trimming cut 9 bases from V and 5 bases from J; bases unmatched to any gene: 8. CDR1 is SGHAT and CDR2 is FQDESV in the germline V gene (reference sequence). The CDR3 sequence: CARGTGGTENEKLFF. CDR3 coding DNA: TGTGCCAGGGGGACAGGGGGGACGGAGAATGAAAAACTGTTTTTT.

The CDR3 protein is CAINPGEGVDEQFF. The CDR3 DNA sequence: TGTGCCATCAACCCTGGGGAAGGGGTCGATGAGCAGTTCTTC. The V gene is TRBV10-3, the J gene TRBJ2-1, with D maybe TRBD1 (5 bases). There are 14 residues in the CDR3. V was shortened by 7 bases and J by 8 bases, with 18 bases between the two germline ends. Germline CDR1 ENHRY, CDR2 SYGVKD.

The chain couples TRBV6-4 to TRBJ2-7, with 7 bases identical to TRBD1. Trimming removed 2 bases from V and 5 bases from J; junction bases left unmatched: 18. The germline CDR1 and CDR2 sequences are MRHNA and SNTAGT. This CDR3 has 18 amino acids. The DNA for the CDR3 is TGTGCCAGCAGTGACAGACAGGGTCTCTGTGTCGGGATCCACGAGCAGTACTTC. Its translation is CASSDRQGLCVGIHEQYF.

The rearrangement links TRBV19 to TRBJ2-7; 7 nucleotides agree with TRBD1. V shed 3 bases, J shed 9 bases, and the junction held 5 bases outside the gene matches. Germline CDR1 reads LNHDA; CDR2 reads SQIVND (reference sequence). The CDR3 is 12 amino acids. The CDR3: CASSMDRTLQYF. The DNA of the CDR3 is TGTGCCAGTAGTATGGACAGGACCCTGCAGTACTTC.

This clone was seen a few times. This chain connects TRBV5-6 to TRBJ2-5, with D possibly being TRBD2 (7 bases). Trimming stripped 4 bases from V and 5 bases from J, with 21 bases between. CDR3 length equals 16 residues. Germline CDR1 SGHDT, CDR2 YYEEEE. In nucleotides, the CDR3 is TGTGCCAGCAGCAAATTCATCGGGGGGCCGGGGGAGACCCAGTACTTC. Translating gives CASSKFIGGPGETQYF.

This sequence joins TRBV30 and TRBJ1-1; D ambiguous. Per the germline V gene, CDR1 is GTSNPN and CDR2 is SVGIG (reference sequence). The CDR3 loop spans 12 amino acids. Deletions cut 2 bases from V and 1 base from J, with 5 bases between. Here the CDR3 reads CAWSPKNTEAFF. CDR3 in DNA: TGTGCCTGGAGTCCCAAGAACACTGAAGCTTTCTTT.

The chain employs TRBV4-1 and TRBJ2-5; D possibly corresponds to TRBD2 (5 bases). The germline V and J ends were trimmed by 1 base and 2 bases, with 14 bases remaining between them. The CDR3 covers 16 residues. The germline V gene encodes CDR1 MGHRA and CDR2 YSYEKL. The CDR3 loop reads CASSQASGADQETQYF. In nucleotides, the CDR3 is TGCGCCAGCAGCCAAGCATCCGGAGCGGATCAAGAGACCCAGTACTTC.

This rearrangement joins TRBV10-2 to TRBJ1-5; D not certain. V lost 7 bases to trimming and J lost 4 bases, with 14 bases between them. CDR3 size: 14 residues. CDR1 is WSHSY, CDR2 SAAADI, per germline. CDR3 nucleotides: TGCGCCAGCACCCCCCGTCAGGAAAATCAGCCCCAGCATTTT. This encodes CASTPRQENQPQHF.

V usage is TRBV9 and J usage is TRBJ1-4; 7 bases align to TRBD1. V lost 3 bases and J lost 3; bases outside the gene matches: 2. Germline CDR1 is SGDLS and CDR2 is YYNGEE. This CDR3 is built from 14 residues. The CDR3 loop reads CASSAGTANEKLFF. CDR3 nucleotides: TGTGCCAGCAGCGCCGGGACAGCTAATGAAAAACTGTTTTTT. The variable domain in full, completed from reference TRBV9 and TRBJ1-4, reads DSGVTQTPKHLITATGQRVTLRCSPRSGDLSVYWYQQSLDQGLQFLIQYYNGEERAKGNILERFSAQQFPDLHSELNLSSLELGDSALYFCASSAGTANEKLFFGSGTQLSVL.

This chain's CDR3 is CASSLSGSSTDTQYF. As DNA, the CDR3 is TGCGCCAGCAGCCTTAGCGGGTCTAGCACAGATACGCAGTATTTT. The chain employs TRBV4-1 and TRBJ2-3; 7 positions match TRBD2. The trim removed 4 bases at V and 0 bases at J, leaving 4 bases unmatched. This CDR3 has 15 residues. In germline, CDR1 is MGHRA, CDR2 YSYEKL.

The rearrangement joins TRBV28 to TRBJ2-7; D call uncertain. This CDR3 has 13 residues. Trimming took 3 bases from V and 1 from J, leaving 7 bases between them. The V gene's germline CDR1 is MDHEN and CDR2 SYDVKM. CDR3 coding DNA: TGTGCCAGCAGTTTCAGGCAGTCCTACGAGCAGTACTTC. Amino acid sequence: CASSFRQSYEQYF.

The chain employs TRBV5-1 and TRBJ1-6, with D perhaps matching TRBD1 (5 bases). The CDR3 runs to 15 residues. CDR1 and CDR2 from the germline V gene are SGHRS and YFSETQ. The V end lost 4 bases, the J end lost 10 bases, and 18 bases lay between the germline ends. DNA for the CDR3: TGCGCCAGCAGCGTGGAAACAGGTGGAAGATCACCCCTCCACTTT. It translates to CASSVETGGRSPLHF.

As to this clone: A read error may account for a junction end that differs from germline. The chain couples TRBV7-7 to TRBJ2-5; 13 bases line up with TRBD2. Germline lookup yields CDR1 SSHAT and CDR2 FNYEAQ (reference sequence). The CDR3 covers 16 residues. This CDR3 is CASRQTSGRASETQYF. The CDR3 coding sequence is TGTGCTAGCAGGCAAACTAGCGGGAGGGCCTCGGAGACCCAGTACTTC.